A selection of T cell receptor beta chains follows, all from one sample in a study of quantifying T cell responses using KT2 cells. TCRdb re-analysed the UMI-ligation and nested PCR reads in MiXCR, keeping a single row per CDR3 protein. The sample lists 25,000 to 40,000 distinct CDR3 sequences; around a tenth were seen once. The sequenced material came from PBMCs spiked with cells of the T cell clone KT2. The receptors were gathered from a human donor. Both conserved end residues are part of each CDR3. D genes are given only for firm matches. Not every row has a clone size; where given, it reads once, few, many or a size class.

V gene: TRBV10-1
D gene: TRBD2
J gene: TRBJ2-1
clone size: few
CDR3 DNA: TGCGCCAGCAGTGAGTTTAGCGGGGGGTACAATGAGCAGTTCTTC
CDR3 protein: CASSEFSGGYNEQFF

V gene: TRBV7-8
D gene: -
J gene: TRBJ2-6
clone size: -
CDR3 DNA: TGTGCCAGCATCCCTTCCAGGACTGCTGGGGCCAACGTCCTGACTTTC
CDR3 protein: CASIPSRTAGANVLTF

V gene: TRBV19
D gene: TRBD1
J gene: TRBJ2-2
clone size: many
CDR3 DNA: TGTGCCATCAAGGACAGGACTCAAACCGGGGAGCTGTTTTTT
CDR3 protein: CAIKDRTQTGELFF

V gene: TRBV7-3
D gene: -
J gene: TRBJ2-5
clone size: -
CDR3 DNA: TGTGCCAGCAGCTTAAAGCCGTGGGAGACCCAGTACTTC
CDR3 protein: CASSLKPWETQYF

V gene: TRBV10-2
D gene: -
J gene: TRBJ2-7
clone size: many
CDR3 DNA: TGCGCCAGCAGTGAGTATGACGGTTCCTACGAGCAGTACTTC
CDR3 protein: CASSEYDGSYEQYF

V gene: TRBV20-1
D gene: -
J gene: TRBJ1-4
clone size: few
CDR3 DNA: TGCAGTGCCCTCTTAAGTCCTAATGAAAAACTGTTTTTT
CDR3 protein: CSALLSPNEKLFF

V gene: TRBV6-2/TRBV6-3
D gene: -
J gene: TRBJ1-2
clone size: many
CDR3 DNA: TGTGCCAGCACCGACAGGTCGGGGTTTGAAGGCTACACCTTC
CDR3 protein: CASTDRSGFEGYTF

V gene: TRBV6-6
D gene: -
J gene: TRBJ1-3
clone size: -
CDR3 DNA: TGTGCCAGCTTTAAAGACTCTGGAAACACCATATATTTT
CDR3 protein: CASFKDSGNTIYF

V gene: TRBV20-1
D gene: TRBD2
J gene: TRBJ2-1
clone size: many
CDR3 DNA: TGCAGTGCTATTACTAGCGGGAGGGTTTATGAGCAGTTCTTC
CDR3 protein: CSAITSGRVYEQFF

V gene: TRBV12-3/TRBV12-4
D gene: -
J gene: TRBJ1-1
clone size: few
CDR3 DNA: TGTGCCAGCAGTACAAAGGGCAGGGCGAACACTGAAGCTTTCTTT
CDR3 protein: CASSTKGRANTEAFF

V gene: TRBV9
D gene: TRBD1
J gene: TRBJ1-2
clone size: -
CDR3 DNA: TGTGCCAGCAGCAAAGGGACAGGGGATGGCTACACCTTC
CDR3 protein: CASSKGTGDGYTF

V gene: TRBV7-9
D gene: TRBD1
J gene: TRBJ2-1
clone size: -
CDR3 DNA: TGTGCCAGCAGCTCCGCGGGACAGGGGAACAATGAGCAGTTCTTC
CDR3 protein: CASSSAGQGNNEQFF

V gene: TRBV15
D gene: -
J gene: TRBJ2-3
clone size: few
CDR3 DNA: TGTGCCACCAGCAGAGATCGTAATTGGGGGGGCACAGATACGCAGTATTTT
CDR3 protein: CATSRDRNWGGTDTQYF

V gene: TRBV28
D gene: -
J gene: TRBJ2-1
clone size: -
CDR3 DNA: TGTGCCAGCAGTTTAGTTGTCGGCTCCTACAATGAGCAGTTCTTC
CDR3 protein: CASSLVVGSYNEQFF

V gene: TRBV11-2
D gene: -
J gene: TRBJ2-3
clone size: -
CDR3 DNA: TGTGCCAGCAGCTTAACTGGCGGAAATACGCAGTATTTT
CDR3 protein: CASSLTGGNTQYF

V gene: TRBV9
D gene: TRBD1
J gene: TRBJ2-7
clone size: many
CDR3 DNA: TGTGCCAGCAGCGCCTGGGACAGCTCCTACGAGCAGTACTTC
CDR3 protein: CASSAWDSSYEQYF

V gene: TRBV2
D gene: TRBD1
J gene: TRBJ2-4
clone size: -
CDR3 DNA: TGTGCCAGCGGTTCGGACAGGGTGGACAAAAACATTCAGTACTTC
CDR3 protein: CASGSDRVDKNIQYF

V gene: TRBV20-1
D gene: -
J gene: TRBJ2-5
clone size: -
CDR3 DNA: TGCAGTGCGCGAGTGGACAGTTCCTACCAAGAGACCCAGTACTTC
CDR3 protein: CSARVDSSYQETQYF

V gene: TRBV6-2/TRBV6-3
D gene: TRBD2
J gene: TRBJ2-3
clone size: -
CDR3 DNA: TGTGCCAGCAGTTGGCGGGAGGCCAGCACAGATACGCAGTATTTT
CDR3 protein: CASSWREASTDTQYF

V gene: TRBV27
D gene: -
J gene: TRBJ1-1
clone size: few
CDR3 DNA: TGTGCCAGCAGTTTATCCCAGTTCACTGAAGCTTTCTTT
CDR3 protein: CASSLSQFTEAFF

V gene: TRBV5-6
D gene: -
J gene: TRBJ2-1
clone size: few
CDR3 DNA: TGTGCCAGCAGCTTCCTCAATGAGCAGTTCTTC
CDR3 protein: CASSFLNEQFF

V gene: TRBV5-3
D gene: TRBD1
J gene: TRBJ1-1
clone size: many
CDR3 DNA: TGTGCCAGAAGCCCAAGGGGGCGGAACACTGAAGCTTTCTTT
CDR3 protein: CARSPRGRNTEAFF

V gene: TRBV20-1
D gene: TRBD2
J gene: TRBJ2-7
clone size: -
CDR3 DNA: TGCAGTGCACAGAGGGGGCGACTAGCGGGAGGAAGATCCTACGAGCAGTACTTC
CDR3 protein: CSAQRGRLAGGRSYEQYF

V gene: TRBV11-2
D gene: TRBD2
J gene: TRBJ2-3
clone size: -
CDR3 DNA: TGTGCCAGCAGCCCGAATTTAGCGGGAGGAGACACGCAGTATTTT
CDR3 protein: CASSPNLAGGDTQYF

V gene: TRBV11-2
D gene: -
J gene: TRBJ1-1
clone size: many
CDR3 DNA: TGTGCCAGCAGCTTAGAAGTAATTGAGAATACTGAAGCTTTCTTT
CDR3 protein: CASSLEVIENTEAFF

V gene: TRBV3-1
D gene: -
J gene: TRBJ2-5
clone size: many
CDR3 DNA: TGTGCCAGCAGCCCTTTCCTACAAGAGACCCAGTACTTC
CDR3 protein: CASSPFLQETQYF

V gene: TRBV5-5
D gene: TRBD1
J gene: TRBJ1-4
clone size: many
CDR3 DNA: TGTGCCAGCGCCGGGACAGGGGTTAATGAAAAACTGTTTTTT
CDR3 protein: CASAGTGVNEKLFF

V gene: TRBV28
D gene: -
J gene: TRBJ1-4
clone size: few
CDR3 DNA: TGTGCCAGCAGTATCATCCGTGGCCCCACAATATGGTTTTTT
CDR3 protein: CASSIIRGPTIWFF

V gene: TRBV18
D gene: TRBD1
J gene: TRBJ1-1
clone size: many
CDR3 DNA: TGTGCCAGTTCTGGGACAGGAATGAACACTGAAGCTTTCTTT
CDR3 protein: CASSGTGMNTEAFF

V gene: TRBV5-6
D gene: -
J gene: TRBJ2-5
clone size: few
CDR3 DNA: TGTGCCAGCAGCCGGGGGTTGGAGACCCAGTACTTC
CDR3 protein: CASSRGLETQYF

V gene: TRBV12-3/TRBV12-4
D gene: TRBD1
J gene: TRBJ2-3
clone size: few
CDR3 DNA: TGTGCCAGCAGACCCAGCAACGCGAGGGGGCAAGGCACAGATACGCAGTATTTT
CDR3 protein: CASRPSNARGQGTDTQYF

V gene: TRBV13
D gene: -
J gene: TRBJ2-2
clone size: -
CDR3 DNA: TGTGCCAGCAGCTTAGGTAATCGCCCCGGGGAGCTGTTTTTT
CDR3 protein: CASSLGNRPGELFF

V gene: TRBV30
D gene: -
J gene: TRBJ2-2
clone size: few
CDR3 DNA: TGTGCCTGGAGTGTACAGGGCAGGGCGTTGACCGGGGAGCTGTTTTTT
CDR3 protein: CAWSVQGRALTGELFF

V gene: TRBV6-5
D gene: -
J gene: TRBJ2-3
clone size: many
CDR3 DNA: TGTGCCAGCAACCCTCTAGCGTCTGTTACAGATACGCAGTATTTT
CDR3 protein: CASNPLASVTDTQYF

V gene: TRBV24-1
D gene: -
J gene: TRBJ1-2
clone size: -
CDR3 DNA: TGTGCCACCAGTGATTCGGGGATATCTGGCTACACCTTC
CDR3 protein: CATSDSGISGYTF

V gene: TRBV4-1
D gene: -
J gene: TRBJ2-5
clone size: -
CDR3 DNA: TGCGCCAGCAGCCAAGATAATGTACAGGGAGAGACCCAGTACTTC
CDR3 protein: CASSQDNVQGETQYF

V gene: TRBV20-1
D gene: -
J gene: TRBJ1-3
clone size: -
CDR3 DNA: TGCAGTGCTATACCCGGGCCAGGCCGGAGTTCTGGAAACACCATATATTTT
CDR3 protein: CSAIPGPGRSSGNTIYF

V gene: TRBV5-1
D gene: TRBD2
J gene: TRBJ2-1
clone size: -
CDR3 DNA: TGCGCCAGCAGCCCGGGGGGTAGGGGCGTTAATGAGCAGTTCTTC
CDR3 protein: CASSPGGRGVNEQFF

V gene: TRBV21-1
D gene: -
J gene: TRBJ2-3
clone size: many
CDR3 DNA: TGTGCCAGCAGCAAAGAAGGTAGCCCGGAGGATACGCAGTATTTT
CDR3 protein: CASSKEGSPEDTQYF

V gene: TRBV11-2
D gene: TRBD1
J gene: TRBJ2-1
clone size: few
CDR3 DNA: TGTGCCAGCAGCTTACGGGAATCCCAGGGGGAAATCTACAATGAGCAGTTCTTC
CDR3 protein: CASSLRESQGEIYNEQFF